Below, 21 T cell receptor beta chains from the same sample are listed, as sequenced in a study of T-cell memory formation after mild COVID-19. In TCRdb, the 5' RACE reads were re-called with MiXCR into one record per CDR3 protein. The sample contains 250,000 to 350,000 distinct CDR3 sequences, 15% of which appear only once. Sequenced material: PBMCs or a T cell subset sorted from them (not recorded which). Source of these receptors: a man in his late teens or twenties who had mild COVID-19 (a few samples of this study predate the infection). Cell type and time point are not known.

This chain connects TRBV9 to TRBJ1-2; D gene ambiguous. V dropped 2 bases and J dropped 1 base, with 12 bases sitting between them. Germline values: CDR1 SGDLS, CDR2 YYNGEE. This CDR3 spans 15 amino acids. CDR3 residues: CASSVDSKSNYGYTF. CDR3 nucleotide sequence: TGTGCCAGCAGCGTCGATAGTAAGAGTAACTATGGCTACACCTTC.

The chain couples TRBV6-5 to TRBJ1-5, with 7 nucleotides matching TRBD1. The CDR3 is 15 amino acids. V shed 0 bases, J shed 7 bases, and the junction held 6 bases outside the gene matches. The germline gives CDR1 MNHEY, CDR2 SVGAGI. CDR3 sequence reads: CASSYSPDRSQPQHF. CDR3 DNA: TGTGCCAGCAGTTACTCTCCGGACAGGAGCCAGCCCCAGCATTTT.

This clonotype was observed a few times. The gene calls are TRBV5-1 and TRBJ1-2; D remains ambiguous. This CDR3 is 14 amino acids long. Trimming took 5 bases from V and 4 from J, leaving 15 bases between them. The germline gives CDR1 SGHRS, CDR2 YFSETQ. The CDR3 coding sequence is TGCGCCAGCAGTGTATCAGCGGTTCGCTATGGCTACACCTTC. Translation: CASSVSAVRYGYTF.

This clonotype was seen repeatedly, ten times or more. CDR3 nucleotide sequence: TGTGCCAGCAGTCAAGGCGGGGGGACGACAGATACGCAGTATTTT. Its protein is CASSQGGGTTDTQYF. The chain recombines TRBV7-2 with TRBJ2-3; TRBD2 matches 8 bases. There are 15 residues in the CDR3. Germline lookup yields CDR1 SGHTA and CDR2 FQGNSA. The ends lost 6 bases at V and 3 bases at J; junction bases unmatched: 8. Together with reference TRBV7-2 and TRBJ2-3, the CDR3 gives the full variable domain: GAGVSQSPSNKVTEKGKDVELRCDPISGHTALYWYRQSLGQGLEFLIYFQGNSAPDKSGLPSDRFSAERTGGSVSTLTIQRTQQEDSAVYLCASSQGGGTTDTQYFGPGTRLTVL.

This chain uses TRBV7-9 with TRBJ1-1; 7 bases are a match to TRBD1. The CDR3 contains 15 residues. The J segment lost 3 bases and the V segment lost 4 bases, leaving 8 bases of the junction unmatched. The V gene's germline CDR1 is SEHNR and CDR2 FQNEAQ (reference sequence). CDR3: CASSSYLQGYTEAFF. The CDR3 DNA sequence: TGTGCCAGCAGCTCGTACCTACAGGGGTACACTGAAGCTTTCTTT.

The rearrangement links TRBV4-2 to TRBJ2-3, with 10 bases identical to TRBD1. The trim removed 3 bases at V and 3 bases at J, leaving 6 bases unmatched. Germline V gene data show CDR1 as LGHNA and CDR2 as YNFKEQ. CDR3 length: 16 amino acids. The CDR3 loop reads CASSHGGQGVTDTQYF. In DNA, the CDR3 is TGTGCCAGCAGCCATGGCGGACAGGGGGTAACAGATACGCAGTATTTT.

This clonotype has a single count. The chain recombines TRBV4-1 with TRBJ2-2; D remains ambiguous. The CDR3 has 19 residues. With 2 bases removed from V and 3 bases from J, the gap between germline ends came to 22 bases. CDR1 is MGHRA and CDR2 is YSYEKL in the germline V gene. CDR3 loop: CASSQTRTVVRWDTGELFF. The CDR3 DNA follows: TGCGCCAGCAGCCAAACAAGGACGGTCGTCCGGTGGGACACCGGGGAGCTGTTTTTT.

This clonotype was detected only a few times. This chain uses TRBV5-1 with TRBJ2-1; D is perhaps TRBD1 (6 bases). This CDR3 spans 13 amino acids. Per the germline V gene, CDR1 is SGHRS and CDR2 is YFSETQ. Trimming took 4 bases from V and 5 from J, leaving 10 bases between them. Here the CDR3 DNA reads TGCGCCAGCAGCATTGGACAGAACAATGAGCAGTTCTTC. Its translation is CASSIGQNNEQFF.

This clonotype was seen a few times. The chain carries TRBV5-6 and TRBJ2-5; D unresolved. Per the germline V gene, CDR1 is SGHDT and CDR2 is YYEEEE. V shed 2 bases and J shed 2 bases, with 7 bases lying between them. The CDR3 length is 13 residues. The CDR3 sequence: CASSLNFQETQYF. DNA for the CDR3: TGTGCCAGCAGCTTAAACTTTCAAGAGACCCAGTACTTC.

The chain has TRBV7-2 and TRBJ2-3, with a weak D call TRBD2 (6 bases). The germline V gene has CDR1 SGHTA and CDR2 FQGNSA. Trimming cost V 6 bases and J 5 bases, with 15 bases left between them. This CDR3 is 14 amino acids long. The DNA for the CDR3 is TGTGCCAGCAGTCTAGCGTACTGGAAAGATACGCAGTATTTT. Translated: CASSLAYWKDTQYF.

The chain links TRBV11-2 to TRBJ2-7, with unresolved D. Germline values: CDR1 SGHAT, CDR2 FQNNGV. The CDR3 is 14 amino acids. Trimming took 5 bases from V and 2 from J, leaving 13 bases between them. This CDR3 reads CASSPGSVTYEQYF. CDR3 sequence (DNA): TGTGCCAGCAGCCCCGGGTCCGTGACCTACGAGCAGTACTTC.

This clonotype was detected a few times. The gene calls are TRBV10-3 and TRBJ2-1, with TRBD1 matching over 11 bases. CDR1 is ENHRY and CDR2 is SYGVKD in the germline V gene. The V segment lost 10 bases and the J segment 7 bases; nucleotides outside the gene matches: 3. The CDR3 is 12 amino acids. The CDR3 protein is CASRDRGNEQFF. CDR3 DNA sequence: TGTGCCAGCCGGGACAGGGGGAATGAGCAGTTCTTC.

The J gene is TRBJ2-2, the V gene TRBV2; perhaps TRBD1 as D (6 bases). CDR3 size: 13 residues. Germline V gives CDR1 SNHLY, CDR2 FYNNEI. Trimming pared 5 bases from V and 6 bases from J, leaving 10 bases between. CDR3: CASSFRTAGELFF. The CDR3 DNA reads TGTGCCAGCAGTTTCCGGACAGCCGGGGAGCTGTTTTTT.

This clonotype was detected only a few times. The chain employs TRBV5-1 and TRBJ2-1; D may be TRBD2 (6 bases). Germline-derived CDR1 and CDR2 are SGHRS and YFSETQ. The V end was cut by 5 bases, the J end by 0 bases, with 18 bases between. CDR3 size: 17 residues. The CDR3 bases are TGCGCCAGCAGTGGTAGCGGCGAAACGAACTCCTACAATGAGCAGTTCTTC. Protein sequence: CASSGSGETNSYNEQFF.

This clonotype has at least ten counts. The J gene is TRBJ1-1, the V gene TRBV27; weak D call: TRBD1 (6 bases). CDR1 and CDR2 (germline): MNHEY, SMNVEV (reference sequence). V lost 2 bases, J lost 0 bases, and 10 bases lay in between. The CDR3 has 15 residues. CDR3 DNA sequence: TGTGCCAGCAGTTTAACCGGACAGCTGAACACTGAAGCTTTCTTT. Translation gives CASSLTGQLNTEAFF.

CDR3 sequence: CSVGEGYEQYV. As DNA, the CDR3 is TGCAGTGTCGGGGAAGGCTACGAGCAGTACGTC. V gene TRBV20-1 combines with J gene TRBJ2-7, with D possibly TRBD2 on 5 matching bases. The V and J ends lost 7 bases and 3 bases respectively, with 10 bases between them. Looked up from germline, CDR1 is DFQATT and CDR2 is SNEGSKA (reference sequence). CDR3 size: 11 residues.

The V call is TRBV5-1, the J call TRBJ1-6; D not certain. This CDR3 spans 15 amino acids. Deletions cut 0 bases from V and 5 bases from J, with 9 bases between. Germline V gene data show CDR1 as SGHRS and CDR2 as YFSETQ. CDR3 amino acids: CASSLAGGDNSPLHF. DNA of the CDR3: TGCGCCAGCAGCTTGGCCGGCGGAGATAATTCACCCCTCCACTTT.

V usage is TRBV20-1 and J usage is TRBJ2-7; tentatively, D is TRBD1 or TRBD2 (5 bases each). The ends were cut back, 0 bases at V and 0 bases at J, with 15 bases in the middle. This CDR3 is 16 amino acids long. Germline assignment: CDR1 DFQATT and CDR2 SNEGSKA (reference sequence). The CDR3 sequence is CSARDIRAGSSYEQYV. The CDR3 DNA follows: TGCAGTGCTAGAGATATCCGGGCAGGGAGCTCCTACGAGCAGTACGTC.

This clonotype showed up just a few times. The V gene is TRBV4-1, the J gene TRBJ2-5; D not resolved. The V and J ends lost 3 bases and 5 bases respectively, with 10 bases between them. Germline CDR1 reads MGHRA; CDR2 reads YSYEKL. The length of the CDR3 is 13 residues. Here the CDR3 DNA reads TGCGCCAGCAGCCAGGGGATAGTTGAGACCCAGTACTTC. It translates to CASSQGIVETQYF.

V is TRBV20-1 and J is TRBJ1-1, with a tentative D call TRBD1 (5 bases). Trimming stripped 0 bases from V and 4 bases from J, with 9 bases between. CDR1 and CDR2 from the germline V gene are DFQATT and SNEGSKA (reference sequence). CDR3 size: 13 residues. CDR3 amino acids: CSAREGTSTEAFF. The CDR3 coding sequence is TGCAGTGCTAGAGAAGGGACGTCCACTGAAGCTTTCTTT.

This chain connects TRBV3-1 to TRBJ2-2; D remains unclear. The V and J ends lost 2 bases and 9 bases respectively, with 10 bases between them. Germline loops: CDR1 LGHDT, CDR2 YNNKEL (reference sequence). This CDR3 has 13 amino acids. The CDR3 DNA is TGTGCCAGCAGCCAACGAGGCGTCAGGGAGCTGTTTTTT. Translated: CASSQRGVRELFF.